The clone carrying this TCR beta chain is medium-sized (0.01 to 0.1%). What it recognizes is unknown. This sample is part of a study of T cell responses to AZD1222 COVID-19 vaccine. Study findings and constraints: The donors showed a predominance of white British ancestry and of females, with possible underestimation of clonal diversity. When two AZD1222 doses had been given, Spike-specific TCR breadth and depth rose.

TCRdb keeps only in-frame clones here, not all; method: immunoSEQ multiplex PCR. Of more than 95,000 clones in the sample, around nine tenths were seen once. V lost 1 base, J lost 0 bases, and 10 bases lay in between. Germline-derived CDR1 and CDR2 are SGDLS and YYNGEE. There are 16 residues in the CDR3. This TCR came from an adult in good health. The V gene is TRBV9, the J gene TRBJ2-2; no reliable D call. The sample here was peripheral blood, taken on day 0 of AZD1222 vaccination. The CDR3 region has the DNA TGTGCCAGCAGCGTACTTCTTTCGTCGAACACCGGGGAGCTGTTTTTT. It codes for CASSVLLSSNTGELFF. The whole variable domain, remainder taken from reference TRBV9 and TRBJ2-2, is DSGVTQTPKHLITATGQRVTLRCSPRSGDLSVYWYQQSLDQGLQFLIQYYNGEERAKGNILERFSAQQFPDLHSELNLSSLELGDSALYFCASSVLLSSNTGELFFGEGSRLTVL.